The rows below give T cell receptor beta chains drawn from one sample of a study of cytomegalovirus exposure and HLA in healthy donors. The method was immunoSEQ multiplex PCR; TCRdb's version includes in-frame clones alone and lacks a portion of them. The sample carries roughly 52,000 clones, 93% recorded once. The material sequenced was PBMCs. The receptors were gathered from a woman between 18 and 30 years old in good health and CMV-seropositive. The CDR3 runs from the conserved cysteine through the conserved F or W. The order of the fields is CDR3 DNA, CDR3 protein, V gene, clone size, J gene, D gene. The D gene is left open where the match is weak. Some rows mark clone size as missing; the rest say once, few, many or name a class of expanded clone.

CDR3nt: TGCGCCAGCAGCCTCGGGACAGGGGGCGAAGCCTACGAGCAGTACTTC
CDR3aa: CASSLGTGGEAYEQYF
v_gene: TRBV4-1
abundance: .
j_gene: TRBJ2-7
d_gene: TRBD1

CDR3nt: TGTGCCAGCTCCCTATACCAGGGGGAGCAGTACTTC
CDR3aa: CASSLYQGEQYF
v_gene: TRBV2
abundance: .
j_gene: TRBJ2-7
d_gene: .

CDR3nt: TGTGCCAGCAGCGCTGAGCTAACTTACAATGAGCAGTTCTTC
CDR3aa: CASSAELTYNEQFF
v_gene: TRBV9
abundance: .
j_gene: TRBJ2-1
d_gene: .

CDR3nt: TGTGCCAGCAGTAAACAGGGGCTGGGCACTGAAGCTTTCTTT
CDR3aa: CASSKQGLGTEAFF
v_gene: TRBV25-1
abundance: .
j_gene: TRBJ1-1
d_gene: TRBD1

CDR3nt: TGTGCCAGCTCACCCTCGGACAGGACGTCCTACAATGAGCAGTTCTTC
CDR3aa: CASSPSDRTSYNEQFF
v_gene: TRBV18
abundance: .
j_gene: TRBJ2-1
d_gene: TRBD1

CDR3nt: TGTGCCTGGAGTGTACGCAGGGGCGATAACACCGGGGAGCTGTTTTTT
CDR3aa: CAWSVRRGDNTGELFF
v_gene: TRBV30
abundance: .
j_gene: TRBJ2-2
d_gene: .

CDR3nt: TGTGCCTGGAGTGTACCTTACATCTCTGAAGCTTTCTTT
CDR3aa: CAWSVPYISEAFF
v_gene: TRBV30
abundance: once
j_gene: TRBJ1-1
d_gene: .

CDR3nt: TGTGCCAGCAGTTATAGCGCGGAAGTTTTTAACTATGGCTACACCTTC
CDR3aa: CASSYSAEVFNYGYTF
v_gene: TRBV6-6
abundance: .
j_gene: TRBJ1-2
d_gene: .

CDR3nt: TGTGCCAGCAGCAGAACCGGGACAGGGGGTCAAGGCTACACCTTC
CDR3aa: CASSRTGTGGQGYTF
v_gene: TRBV7-9
abundance: .
j_gene: TRBJ1-2
d_gene: TRBD1

CDR3nt: TGTGCCAGCAGCTTAGGGCAGGGCGAGACCCAGTACTTC
CDR3aa: CASSLGQGETQYF
v_gene: TRBV7-2
abundance: .
j_gene: TRBJ2-5
d_gene: .

CDR3nt: TGTGCCACGGCCCGGGACAGGGGGCGGTACGAGCAGTACTTC
CDR3aa: CATARDRGRYEQYF
v_gene: TRBV15
abundance: .
j_gene: TRBJ2-7
d_gene: TRBD1

CDR3nt: TGTGCCATCAGTGAGTCGAGTCCCGTTTTGCGTGGCGAGCAGTACTTC
CDR3aa: CAISESSPVLRGEQYF
v_gene: TRBV10-3
abundance: once
j_gene: TRBJ2-7
d_gene: .

CDR3nt: TGTGCCAGCTCACCAGGCGCAGGGTCCGAGCAGTACTTC
CDR3aa: CASSPGAGSEQYF
v_gene: TRBV18
abundance: .
j_gene: TRBJ2-7
d_gene: .

CDR3nt: TGTGCCAGCAGCTTCCTCCGGGACAGCACTGAAGCTTTCTTT
CDR3aa: CASSFLRDSTEAFF
v_gene: TRBV7-9
abundance: .
j_gene: TRBJ1-1
d_gene: TRBD1

CDR3nt: TGTGCCTGGAGTGTAGAGCCAGGGGGTTCCTACGAGCAGTACTTC
CDR3aa: CAWSVEPGGSYEQYF
v_gene: TRBV30
abundance: .
j_gene: TRBJ2-7
d_gene: TRBD1

CDR3nt: TGTGCCAGCAGCTTAGTCCGGGACAGGGGCGAAGAGACCCAGTACTTC
CDR3aa: CASSLVRDRGEETQYF
v_gene: TRBV7-9
abundance: .
j_gene: TRBJ2-5
d_gene: TRBD1

CDR3nt: TGTGCCAGCAGCCGAGGCGCGGGGCCACCCTCGTTC
CDR3aa: CASSRGAGPPSF
v_gene: TRBV7-2
abundance: .
j_gene: TRBJ2-7
d_gene: .

CDR3nt: TGTGCCAGCAGTAGGGACAGGGGCACAGATACGCAGTATTTT
CDR3aa: CASSRDRGTDTQYF
v_gene: TRBV27
abundance: .
j_gene: TRBJ2-3
d_gene: TRBD1

CDR3nt: TGTGCCAGCTCACCCGCCGGGGCCAAAAACATTCAGTACTTC
CDR3aa: CASSPAGAKNIQYF
v_gene: TRBV18
abundance: .
j_gene: TRBJ2-4
d_gene: .

CDR3nt: TGTGCCAGTAGTATCGGCACTAGCGGGGGCAATGAGCAGTTCTTC
CDR3aa: CASSIGTSGGNEQFF
v_gene: TRBV19
abundance: .
j_gene: TRBJ2-1
d_gene: TRBD2